The 21 T cell receptor beta chains below come from one sample, sequenced in a study of blood T cell repertoires in COVID-19. The method was immunoSEQ multiplex PCR; TCRdb's version includes in-frame clones alone and lacks a portion of them. The sample has around 200,000 clones, around nine tenths seen once. Specimen: peripheral blood. These TCRs come from a man aged 18 to 35 with active or convalescent COVID-19.

This clone was detected only a few times. V usage is TRBV7-9 and J usage is TRBJ1-4; no firm D call. Germline V gene lookup returns CDR1 SEHNR and CDR2 FQNEAQ (reference sequence). V dropped 2 bases and J dropped 8 bases, with 9 bases sitting between them. The CDR3 is 13 residues long. The CDR3 sequence: CASSLTEEEKLFF. DNA of the CDR3: TGTGCCAGCAGCTTAACCGAGGAGGAAAAACTGTTTTTT.

The gene calls are TRBV7-2 and TRBJ2-1; 13 bases line up with TRBD2. Trimming took 5 bases from V and 4 from J; bases not matched to a gene: 2. CDR1 is SGHTA, CDR2 FQGNSA, per germline. The CDR3 totals 15 residues. The CDR3 protein is CASSETSGGYNEQFF. CDR3 in DNA: TGTGCCAGCAGCGAGACTAGCGGGGGGTACAATGAGCAGTTCTTC.

The rearrangement uses TRBV6-5 and TRBJ2-1, with D possibly matching TRBD2 (5 bases). Germline V gene data show CDR1 as MNHEY and CDR2 as SVGAGI. The ends were cut back, 5 bases at V and 7 bases at J, with 15 bases in the middle. This CDR3 is 14 amino acids long. The CDR3: CASSTLASKNEQFF. The CDR3 region has the DNA TGTGCCAGCAGTACTCTAGCCTCGAAGAATGAGCAGTTCTTC.

This rearrangement joins TRBV30 to TRBJ2-5, with 13 bases fitting TRBD2. In germline, CDR1 is GTSNPN, CDR2 SVGIG (reference sequence). The CDR3 length is 15 residues. J was trimmed by 1 base and V by 5 bases; bases with no gene match: 4. CDR3 amino acids: CAWGGLAGIQETQYF. CDR3 sequence (DNA): TGTGCCTGGGGGGGACTAGCGGGAATCCAAGAGACCCAGTACTTC.

The rearrangement links TRBV6-2 or TRBV6-3 to TRBJ2-7; 10 bases line up with TRBD2. CDR1 and CDR2 from the germline V gene are MNHEY and SVGEGT. The V and J ends lost 2 bases and 6 bases, in that order; junction bases with no gene match: 13. The CDR3 runs 17 residues. CDR3 sequence reads: CASSYVGLVAGGGEQYF. In DNA, the CDR3 is TGTGCCAGCAGTTACGTTGGTCTAGTAGCGGGAGGTGGCGAGCAGTACTTC.

The chain carries TRBV12-3 or TRBV12-4 and TRBJ1-4; D remains ambiguous. V dropped 4 bases and J dropped 1 base, with 4 bases sitting between them. This CDR3 is 13 amino acids long. The CDR3 loop reads CASSSQTNEKLFF. As DNA, the CDR3 is TGTGCCAGCAGTTCCCAAACTAATGAAAAACTGTTTTTT.

The count of this clone is one. V is TRBV18 and J is TRBJ1-4; 7 bases match TRBD1. The V gene end was trimmed by 1 base and the J gene end by 8 bases; junction bases not matched to a gene: 4. Germline CDR1 reads KGHSH; CDR2 reads LQKENI. The CDR3 is 14 residues long. The CDR3 loop reads CASSPQGAREKLFF. DNA for the CDR3: TGTGCCAGCTCACCACAGGGGGCGCGGGAAAAACTGTTTTTT. Full variable domain (outside the CDR3, taken from reference TRBV18 and TRBJ1-4): NAGVMQNPRHLVRRRGQEARLRCSPMKGHSHVYWYRQLPEEGLKFMVYLQKENIIDESGMPKERFSAEFPKEGPSILRIQQVVRGDSAAYFCASSPQGAREKLFFGSGTQLSVL.

The chain joins TRBV6-4 to TRBJ2-5; 10 bases match TRBD2. Trimming took 2 bases from V and 0 from J; bases not matched to a gene: 6. The germline V gene has CDR1 MRHNA and CDR2 SNTAGT. The CDR3 runs to 17 residues. The CDR3 here is CASSDKTGLANQETQYF. The DNA of the CDR3 is TGTGCCAGCAGTGACAAGACGGGACTAGCGAACCAAGAGACCCAGTACTTC.

The rearrangement joins TRBV9 to TRBJ2-1; perhaps TRBD1 as D (6 bases). This CDR3 comprises 14 residues. Germline V gives CDR1 SGDLS, CDR2 YYNGEE. V was pared by 0 bases and J by 6 bases, with 10 bases between. DNA for the CDR3: TGTGCCAGCAGCGTAGAGAACAGGGTCAATGAGCAGTTCTTC. It translates to CASSVENRVNEQFF.

The J gene is TRBJ1-5, the V gene TRBV9, with D possibly TRBD1 on 6 matching bases. The ends were cut back, 4 bases at V and 5 bases at J, with 16 bases in the middle. CDR1 is SGDLS and CDR2 is YYNGEE in the germline V gene. CDR3 length: 15 amino acids. The DNA for the CDR3 is TGTGCCAGCAGCCCTAGTGGGGGCGTTGATCAGCCCCAGCATTTT. This gives the protein CASSPSGGVDQPQHF. Full variable domain (missing parts from reference TRBV9 and TRBJ1-5): DSGVTQTPKHLITATGQRVTLRCSPRSGDLSVYWYQQSLDQGLQFLIQYYNGEERAKGNILERFSAQQFPDLHSELNLSSLELGDSALYFCASSPSGGVDQPQHFGDGTRLSIL.

The genes are TRBV11-2 and TRBJ1-2; perhaps TRBD1 as D (5 bases). Germline values: CDR1 SGHAT, CDR2 FQNNGV. CDR3 length equals 15 residues. Trimming pared 5 bases from V and 7 bases from J, leaving 20 bases between. CDR3 residues: CASSIFSGSRAGYTF. The DNA for the CDR3 is TGTGCCAGCAGCATTTTCTCGGGTTCCAGGGCTGGCTACACCTTC.

The chain carries TRBV27 and TRBJ2-6; TRBD1 might be the D (6 bases). V dropped 5 bases and J dropped 2 bases, with 10 bases sitting between them. Germline CDR1 MNHEY, CDR2 SMNVEV (reference sequence). This CDR3 comprises 15 residues. The CDR3 DNA is TGTGCCAGCAGTACTCCAGGGGCTGGGGCCAACGTCCTGACTTTC. It codes for CASSTPGAGANVLTF.

V gene TRBV3-1 (or the pseudogene TRBV3-2) combines with J gene TRBJ2-3; 7 bases agree with TRBD2. The CDR3 has 17 amino acids. Losses at the gene ends were 3 bases for V and 5 bases for J; bases not matched to a gene: 14. Germline CDR1 and CDR2: LGHDT and YNNKEL (reference sequence). CDR3 amino acids: CASSQLGPGGILDTQYF. CDR3 DNA sequence: TGTGCCAGCAGCCAGCTCGGCCCCGGGGGGATCTTAGATACGCAGTATTTT.

This chain uses TRBV3-1 (or the pseudogene TRBV3-2) with TRBJ1-2, with a tentative D call TRBD1 (5 bases). The CDR3 contains 15 residues. Looked up from germline, CDR1 is LGHDT and CDR2 is YNNKEL (reference sequence). Deletions cut 1 base from V and 8 bases from J, with 17 bases between. CDR3 sequence: CASSQVNRKIYGYTF. The CDR3, as DNA: TGTGCCAGCAGCCAAGTTAACAGGAAAATCTACGGCTACACCTTC.

The rearrangement uses TRBV7-8 and TRBJ2-5; TRBD2 is a possible D gene (6 bases). Germline assignment: CDR1 SGHVS and CDR2 FQNEAQ. V was pared by 0 bases and J by 4 bases, with 24 bases between. The length of the CDR3 is 19 residues. DNA for the CDR3: TGTGCCAGCAGCTTAGCGCTGGAGGGAGGCAGGAGGGTGCCAGAGACCCAGTACTTC. Residues: CASSLALEGGRRVPETQYF.

This clone has a handful of counts. The chain combines TRBV5-4 with TRBJ2-7, with D unclear. Between the trimmed V and J ends, which lost 4 bases and 4 bases, there was a span of 9 bases. There are 12 residues in the CDR3. CDR1 and CDR2 (germline): SGHNT, YYREEE (reference sequence). DNA of the CDR3: TGTGCCAGCAGCGCGGATGGGTACGAGCAGTACTTC. Translating it yields CASSADGYEQYF.

The chain is built from TRBV5-1 and TRBJ2-1; D may be TRBD2 (6 bases). Per the germline V gene, CDR1 is SGHRS and CDR2 is YFSETQ. This CDR3 region has 11 residues. Trimming shortened V by 6 bases and J by 8 bases, and 9 bases separated the two germline ends. The CDR3 DNA sequence: TGCGCCAGCAAGCGGGCGGATGAGCAGTTCTTC. Translated: CASKRADEQFF.

The chain uses TRBV7-2 and TRBJ2-1, with 7 nucleotides matching TRBD1. Trimming removed 6 bases from V and 7 bases from J; junction bases left unmatched: 15. Germline CDR1 reads SGHTA; CDR2 reads FQGNSA. This CDR3 spans 16 amino acids. For the CDR3, the DNA is TGTGCCAGCAGTTTACAGGGGATCGGGATTCGGAATGAGCAGTTCTTC. This codes for CASSLQGIGIRNEQFF.

V and J are TRBV29-1 and TRBJ2-2, with D uncertain. The CDR3 runs to 14 residues. Trimming cost V 5 bases and J 1 base, with 11 bases left between them. Germline V gene lookup returns CDR1 SQVTM and CDR2 ANQGSEA. The CDR3 loop reads CSVLPRLNTGELFF. The CDR3 DNA is TGCAGCGTTTTACCGCGGCTGAACACCGGGGAGCTGTTTTTT.

V is TRBV2 and J is TRBJ1-1, with TRBD1 as a possible D gene (6 bases). V lost 4 bases and J lost 0, with 12 bases in between. Germline V gene sequence: CDR1 SNHLY, CDR2 FYNNEI. The CDR3 totals 15 residues. The CDR3 region has the DNA TGTGCCAGCAGTGGGCAGGGGCGAGTGAACACTGAAGCTTTCTTT. Translated, it gives CASSGQGRVNTEAFF.

The chain employs TRBV7-9 and TRBJ1-5; 9 bases fit TRBD1. The CDR3 runs to 15 residues. The V gene end was trimmed by 5 bases and the J gene end by 0 bases; junction bases not matched to a gene: 2. Germline V CDR1 and CDR2: SEHNR, FQNEAQ (reference sequence). The CDR3 sequence is CASSRTGDSNQPQHF. The CDR3 bases are TGTGCCAGCAGCCGGACAGGGGATAGCAATCAGCCCCAGCATTTT. Full variable domain (rest looked up from reference TRBV7-9 and TRBJ1-5): DTGVSQNPRHKITKRGQNVTFRCDPISEHNRLYWYRQTLGQGPEFLTYFQNEAQLEKSRLLSDRFSAERPKGSFSTLEIQRTEQGDSAMYLCASSRTGDSNQPQHFGDGTRLSIL.